What follows are 13 T cell receptor beta chains derived from one specimen sequenced in a study of vaccination effects on CD4 cells after COVID-19. Sequencing followed a ViraFEST assay step that expanded antigen-specific CD4+ T cells with viral peptide pools. Following 10 days of culture, CD4+ T cells were isolated. All participants had two doses of either the BNT162b2 or mRNA-1273 vaccine. No antigen has been identified for these receptors. The assay was immunoSEQ multiplex PCR, and TCRdb's table has in-frame clones only and misses some. The sample holds fewer than 25,000 clones, around 67% seen once. Source: CD4+ T cells from PBMCs cultured with SARS-CoV-2 spike peptides, taken after COVID-19 vaccination. The receptors originated from a human donor who received a COVID-19 vaccine.

This chain links TRBV6-5 with TRBJ1-2; D is ambiguous. CDR1 is MNHEY and CDR2 is SVGAGI in the germline V gene. Trimming left V 6 bases short and J 4 bases short, with 9 bases between. The CDR3 consists of 12 residues. Here the CDR3 DNA reads TGTGCCAGCAGCAATGACGGCTATGGCTACACCTTC. Translating gives CASSNDGYGYTF.

The chain couples TRBV6-5 to TRBJ1-2; D remains unclear. Germline assignment: CDR1 MNHEY and CDR2 SVGAGI. The CDR3 has 12 residues. Trimming removed 4 bases at V and 6 bases at J, with 9 bases between. The CDR3 DNA is TGTGCCAGCAGTTTGAGATCTCATGGCTACACCTTC. Translated: CASSLRSHGYTF.

The CDR3 reads CASSLAGAGYEQYF. The CDR3 nucleotides are TGTGCCAGCAGCTTAGCGGGAGCTGGGTACGAGCAGTACTTC. The chain joins TRBV7-2 to TRBJ2-7, with D possibly TRBD2 on 5 matching bases. Germline lookup yields CDR1 SGHTA and CDR2 FQGNSA. Trimming shortened V by 0 bases and J by 4 bases, and 10 bases separated the two germline ends. The CDR3 sequence is 14 residues long.

This chain joins TRBV5-1 and TRBJ2-3; no firm D call. The CDR3 has 14 amino acids. The V end was cut by 4 bases, the J end by 0 bases, with 9 bases between. The germline V gene encodes CDR1 SGHRS and CDR2 YFSETQ. The CDR3 reads CASSLGISTDTQYF. CDR3 nucleotides: TGCGCCAGCAGCCTTGGGATTAGCACAGATACGCAGTATTTT.

Concerning this clone itself: Other nucleotide sequences from this sample produce the same CDR3. The chain has TRBV20-1 and TRBJ2-7; D perhaps matches TRBD2 (6 bases). V was cut by 2 bases and J by 4 bases, with 6 bases left in between. The germline CDR1 and CDR2 sequences are DFQATT and SNEGSKA (reference sequence). This CDR3 is 11 amino acids long. The DNA of the CDR3 is TGCAGTGCTAGAAGCGGGTACGAGCAGTACTTC. It translates to CSARSGYEQYF.

The chain recombines TRBV25-1 with TRBJ2-2; 13 nucleotides match TRBD2. The germline V gene encodes CDR1 MGHDK and CDR2 SYGVNS. The J segment lost 4 bases and the V segment lost 4 bases, leaving 3 bases of the junction unmatched. The CDR3 extends over 16 amino acids. CDR3 amino acids: CASSGGLAGVTGELFF. As DNA, the CDR3 is TGTGCCAGCAGTGGAGGACTAGCGGGAGTCACCGGGGAGCTGTTTTTT.

J is TRBJ2-7 and V is TRBV4-2; possibly TRBD2 for D (5 bases). The V gene's germline CDR1 is LGHNA and CDR2 YNFKEQ. The CDR3 covers 16 residues. V shed 4 bases and J shed 4 bases, with 20 bases lying between them. The CDR3 spells CASSPNYGNPSYEQYF. The CDR3 DNA reads TGTGCCAGCAGCCCTAACTACGGGAACCCTTCATACGAGCAGTACTTC.

The chain has TRBV20-1 and TRBJ1-6; D is perhaps TRBD1 (6 bases). Germline assignment: CDR1 DFQATT and CDR2 SNEGSKA (reference sequence). The germline V and J ends were trimmed by 3 bases and 2 bases, with 17 bases remaining between them. This CDR3 comprises 17 residues. The CDR3 coding sequence is TGCAGTGCTAGTAAATCACAGGGTAACCCCTATAATTCACCCCTCCACTTT. Protein: CSASKSQGNPYNSPLHF.

This clone ranks as medium-sized. The rearrangement uses TRBV11-2 and TRBJ2-4, with 7 bases that match TRBD2. There are 17 residues in the CDR3. Germline values: CDR1 SGHAT, CDR2 FQNNGV. V trimming: 5 bases; J trimming: 0 bases; junction bases outside the gene matches: 10. The CDR3 coding sequence is TGTGCCAGCAGCGATAGTGCGACTAGCTTAGCCAAAAACATTCAGTACTTC. It specifies CASSDSATSLAKNIQYF.

The chain joins TRBV2 to TRBJ2-7; no firm D call. The CDR3 spans 11 residues. Germline V gene sequence: CDR1 SNHLY, CDR2 FYNNEI. Trimming removed 5 bases from V and 9 bases from J, with 11 bases in between. The CDR3 DNA reads as TGTGCCAGCAGTCGTGGGATAGGGCAGTACTTC. Translation gives CASSRGIGQYF.

The rearrangement links TRBV18 to TRBJ2-3; TRBD1 aligns across 7 bases. V lost 4 bases and J lost 2; bases outside the gene matches: 3. Germline values: CDR1 KGHSH, CDR2 LQKENI. CDR3 length equals 14 residues. The CDR3 here is CASSQQGFTDTQYF. CDR3 DNA: TGTGCCAGCTCACAACAGGGGTTCACAGATACGCAGTATTTT.

This clone was picked up a small number of times. The V call is TRBV6-5, the J call TRBJ1-2; possibly TRBD1 for D (5 bases). There are 14 residues in the CDR3. Germline CDR1 is MNHEY and CDR2 is SVGAGI. V lost 9 bases to trimming and J lost 1 base, with 15 bases between them. The CDR3 sequence is CASRRGGGNYGYTF. CDR3 nucleotide sequence: TGTGCCAGTCGGAGAGGCGGGGGTAACTATGGCTACACCTTC.

The chain carries TRBV6-5 and TRBJ2-5; D might be TRBD2 (7 bases). The CDR3 sequence is 13 residues long. Germline-derived CDR1 and CDR2 are MNHEY and SVGAGI. With 5 bases removed from V and 5 bases from J, the gap between germline ends came to 12 bases. The CDR3 reads CASSHREGETQYF. The CDR3 DNA reads as TGTGCCAGCAGTCACAGGGAGGGCGAGACCCAGTACTTC.